A single T cell receptor (beta chain) is shown here with its context. Its target antigen remains unknown. Base qualities are missing; no much larger clone stands one base away. CDR3 length: 13 amino acids, cysteine to phenylalanine. The kept DNA is CDR3 alone, 39 bases in frame from the first base. The V and J ends are trimmed by 5 bases and 1 base, leaving 8 bases between them. According to the germline V gene (reference sequence), CDR1 reads SEHNR and CDR2 reads FQNEAQ. Library preparation was by the immunoSEQ multiplex PCR assay. For the multiplex PCR, a mixture combining 60 forward primers for TCR Vbeta segments and 13 reverse primers for TCR Jbeta segments was used. Amplification of the CDR3 region of rearranged TCR beta genes was performed with a multiplex PCR assay on genomic DNA. The amplified TCR beta libraries were sequenced on the Illumina HiSeq System as 87-base-pair reads. The study's own analysis went as follows. Across the roughly 700 repertoires, a later analysis counted about 81 million unique TCR beta chains, roughly 11 million of which were shared by at least two donors. A nearest-neighbor algorithm error-corrected the raw reads and collapsed the reads into unique sequences, merging closely related sequences to remove PCR and sequencing errors. V, D and J gene segments were assigned by aligning CDR3 sequences to IMGT reference sequences. For a sequence to be retained, a match of at least six nucleotides was required to both a V gene segment and a J gene segment. A rearrangement was called productive if the CDR3 had no stop codons and remained in frame with V and J, and every other rearrangement was called non-productive. Following IMGT convention, CDR3 was defined as the stretch from the second conserved V-encoded cysteine to the conserved J-encoded phenylalanine. The earlier analysis of 550 to 650 of the donors excluded any sequence lacking an unambiguous match to a single V gene segment. In an earlier analysis of roughly 600 of the donors, a V segment was called functional when productive rearrangements were above 56.7%, and segregating when the standard deviation between donors exceeded 5%. A statistical classification framework was developed to diagnose cytomegalovirus status using the catalog of TCR beta chain sequences. In a later analysis, TCR nucleotide sequences were compared against IMGT/GENE-DB human TR gene sequences so that V and J genes could be assigned. A later analysis assigned CDR3 sequences and most-parsimonious VDJ recombination scenarios with the TCRdist pipeline. In a later analysis, each TCR beta chain was defined by its CDR3 amino acid sequence together with its V-gene family, and reads lacking a unique V-gene family were excluded. To address suspected cross-contamination and a sequencing artifact, a later analysis removed several hundred highly shared, low-generation-probability nucleotide sequences. In a later analysis, a clonal expansion index was calculated for each public chain from normalized within-repertoire ranks of inferred template counts. In a later analysis, generation probabilities were computed using a VDJ recombination model fitted to out-of-frame rearrangements, and the results were checked against IGoR. In a later analysis, hypergeometric tests were used to score TCR-TCR, TCR-HLA and TCR-CMV co-occurrence, with a repertoire-size bias correction applied to TCR pairs. False discovery rates were estimated in a later analysis by permuting HLA or CMV assignments 20 times. In a later analysis, co-occurring TCRs were grouped using DBSCAN, and TCRdist sequence similarity was added for clustering within HLA-allele-positive subsets. Repertoires with fewer than 30,000 or more than 120,000 public chains were left out of co-occurrence clustering, as were about five repertoires with anomalous nucleotide sharing. The clones in this table, taken by TCRdb from immuneACCESS, are in-frame only. Not every clone is retained; where verified, under half of the shortfall comes from an unresolved V gene, and the cause of the rest is unknown. That table gives V, J and clone size, and the DNA gave D and trimming. The sample table contains 80,000 to 95,000 clones; only one count was recorded for 63% of them. The top ten clonotypes cover roughly 6.3% of the sample.

The cohort was made up of roughly 670 healthy bone marrow donors. At the time of sampling, all cohort members were nominally healthy, though unrecorded immune exposures were likely present. The donor tested CMV seronegative, placing the donor among the 350 or so seronegative members of the cohort. Every donor gave a peripheral blood sample, and the peripheral blood mononuclear cells from that sample were used for TCR beta sequencing. The Qiagen DNeasy Blood Extraction Kit was used to extract genomic DNA from the blood cell samples. The data stem from a study of cytomegalovirus exposure and HLA in healthy donors (dated by TCRdb to 2016 to 2017). For context, the study as a whole: In an earlier analysis of around 540 of the donors, under 300 Gb of sequence data and approximately 100 million unique TCR beta sequences from about 190 million T cells were reported. About 280 gigabases of sequencing data and around 85 million unique TCR sequences made up an early release that covered around 640 HLA-typed donors. The genetic ancestry cluster associated with self-reported Caucasian donors included about 84% of the roughly 400 genotyped donors. The aim of the study was to test whether cataloging public T cell receptors could identify signatures of past pathogen exposure. The study profiled the T cell repertoires of approximately 700 subjects by immunosequencing and related them to cytomegalovirus serostatus. Besides the first cohort of more than 650 subjects, a separate validation cohort made up of 120 different subjects was used. High-throughput TCR immunosequencing, statistical association of individual TCRs with disease status, and machine learning were combined to predict cytomegalovirus infection status. To study patterns of TCR occurrence, a later analysis re-analyzed previously published TCR beta repertoires from several hundred donors and added high-resolution HLA genotyping. Rather than drawing on any new phenotypic data, the later analysis identified candidate immune exposures from TCR beta sequences and the way those sequences occurred across donors. In an earlier analysis of several hundred of the donors, high-throughput TCR beta sequencing was used to judge whether each TCR beta V gene segment behaved as functional or pseudogenic. Donor age, sex, ethnicity and CMV serostatus were collected together with the repertoire data. Genome-wide SNP genotypes for about three fifths of the roughly 700 donors were used in a later genetic analysis, which treated that subset as a discovery cohort. All discovery cohort repertoires had been generated using a single sequencing platform. HLA typing covered class I and class II loci at four-digit resolution. Typing coverage differed by locus: A, B, C, DRB1 and DQB1 were typed in roughly 629-630 donors, DQA1 in approximately 520, DPA1 in 600 to 610, and DPB1 in around 490. About 5 DR-DQ haplotypes were handled as single units for association and clustering, since linkage in the cohort was strong. Across approximately 400 genotyped donors of the cohort, an average of about 240,000 unique TCR beta nucleotide sequences per donor were sequenced, and around 19% of those sequences were non-productive.

Overall study results and their limits: A further reported finding was that TCR beta sequences accurately predicted the HLA-A and HLA-B alleles for most subjects in the first cohort. Sequencing depth was assumed to be roughly uniform across donors in the presence/absence analyses, though that assumption may not hold. Linkage disequilibrium might explain the correlated functional status among segregating V segments, but an unknown experimental factor could not be ruled out. A later analysis associated 15,000 to 20,000 TCR beta sequences with specific HLA alleles at a false discovery rate of 0.05. The sequencing pipeline was judged likely to have produced a cluster of highly shared sequence variants as a technical artifact. According to a later genetic analysis, donors in an Asian-associated ancestry cluster had fewer N-insertions in productive TCRs than the roughly 660-donor mean. A later genetic analysis associated a missense DCLRE1C variant with V-gene and J-gene trimming of TCR beta chains, and an independent cohort replicated the association. According to a later analysis, parvovirus B19, influenza, CMV and Epstein-Barr virus appeared linked to several top co-occurrence clusters. A total of 164 TCR beta chains were listed by the study as associated with cytomegalovirus. In a later analysis, the rate of TCR association differed among HLA loci, with DRB1 alleles having the most associated TCRs and HLA-C alleles having the fewest. In a later analysis, HLA-associated TCR beta chains were found to be more clonally expanded and to have lower generation probabilities than equally common non-associated chains. About 17 rarely observed V segments, including chromosome 9 orphons, were excluded from the earlier analysis of approximately 500 of the donors because counts were too low. This cohort had only TCR beta chains sequenced, and the lack of alpha or paired-chain data limited which features could be detected. It was suggested by the authors that the approach could potentially be generalized to other disease states and immunological phenotypes. In vitro tests confirmed that a few of the cytomegalovirus-associated TCR beta chains recognize cytomegalovirus antigens. Because the 87-base-pair reads could not distinguish some IMGT-functional V segments, including TRBV6-2 and TRBV6-3, those segments were excluded. Cytomegalovirus status was reported to be diagnosed by the classifier with high specificity and sensitivity in both the original and validation cohorts. While some public TCRs were present in many individuals, most TCR sequences turned up only very rarely across donors. In an earlier analysis of over 550 of the donors, most TCR beta V segments were observed in productive rearrangements about 87% or about 30% of the time, broadly matching IMGT annotations. Because some donors lacked HLA typing at each locus, the association tests relied only on the typed subset. When HLA alleles, especially DR and DQ, strongly co-occurred, attributing TCR associations to individual alleles was difficult. The only immune exposure information available for the cohort was CMV serostatus. Most CMV-associated TCR beta chains appeared to be HLA-restricted in a later analysis, and the HLA associations seemed to be driven largely by CMV exposure.

The sequencing sample was made of PBMCs. The chain was built from TRBV7-9 and TRBJ1-2; no D gene call is confident. This sequence originates from a woman aged 25 to 39 in good health and CMV-seronegative. The CDR3 in this case is CASSRDFNYGYTF. The bases are TGTGCCAGCAGCCGGGATTTTAACTATGGCTACACCTTC.